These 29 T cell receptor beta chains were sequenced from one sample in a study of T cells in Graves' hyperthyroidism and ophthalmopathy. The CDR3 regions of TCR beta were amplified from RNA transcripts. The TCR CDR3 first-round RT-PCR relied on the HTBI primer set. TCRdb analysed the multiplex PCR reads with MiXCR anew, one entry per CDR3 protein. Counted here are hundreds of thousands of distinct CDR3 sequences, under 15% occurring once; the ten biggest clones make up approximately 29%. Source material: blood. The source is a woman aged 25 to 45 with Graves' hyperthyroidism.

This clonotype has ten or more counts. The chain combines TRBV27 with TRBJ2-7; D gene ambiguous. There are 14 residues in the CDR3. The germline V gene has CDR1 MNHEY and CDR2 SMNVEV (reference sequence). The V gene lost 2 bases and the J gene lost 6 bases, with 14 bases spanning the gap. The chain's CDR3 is CASSLLGGRAEQYF. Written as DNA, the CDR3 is TGTGCCAGCAGTTTACTCGGTGGTCGGGCCGAGCAGTACTTC.

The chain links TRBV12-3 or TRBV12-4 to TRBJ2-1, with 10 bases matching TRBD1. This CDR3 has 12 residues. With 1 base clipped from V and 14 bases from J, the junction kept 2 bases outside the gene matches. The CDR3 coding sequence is TGTGCCAGCAGTTTAGTGGGGACAGGGGAGTTCTTC. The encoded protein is CASSLVGTGEFF.

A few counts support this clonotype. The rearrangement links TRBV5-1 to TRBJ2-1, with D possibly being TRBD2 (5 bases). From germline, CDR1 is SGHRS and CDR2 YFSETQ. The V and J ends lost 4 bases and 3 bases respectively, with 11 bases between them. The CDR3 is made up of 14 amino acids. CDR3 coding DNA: TGCGCCAGCAGCAAAGACACTAGCTACAATGAGCAGTTCTTC. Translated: CASSKDTSYNEQFF.

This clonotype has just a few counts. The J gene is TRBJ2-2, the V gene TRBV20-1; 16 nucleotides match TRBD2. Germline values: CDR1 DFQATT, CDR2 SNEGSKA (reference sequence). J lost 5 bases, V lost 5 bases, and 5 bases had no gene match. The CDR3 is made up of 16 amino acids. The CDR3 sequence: CSAAGTSGRGTGELFF. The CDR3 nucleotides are TGCAGTGCTGCCGGGACTAGCGGGAGGGGGACCGGGGAGCTGTTTTTT.

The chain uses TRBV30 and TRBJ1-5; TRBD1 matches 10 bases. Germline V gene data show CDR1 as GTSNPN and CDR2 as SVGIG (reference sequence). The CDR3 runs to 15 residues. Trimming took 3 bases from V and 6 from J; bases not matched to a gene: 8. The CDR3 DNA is TGTGCCTGGAGAGGTCCGGGACAGGGGTTTCAGCCCCAGCATTTT. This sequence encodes CAWRGPGQGFQPQHF.

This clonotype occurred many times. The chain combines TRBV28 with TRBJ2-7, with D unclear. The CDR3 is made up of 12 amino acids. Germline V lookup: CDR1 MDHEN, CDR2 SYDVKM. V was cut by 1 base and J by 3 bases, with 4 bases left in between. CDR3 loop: CASSLYSYEQYF. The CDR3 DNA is TGTGCCAGCAGTTTATACAGCTACGAGCAGTACTTC.

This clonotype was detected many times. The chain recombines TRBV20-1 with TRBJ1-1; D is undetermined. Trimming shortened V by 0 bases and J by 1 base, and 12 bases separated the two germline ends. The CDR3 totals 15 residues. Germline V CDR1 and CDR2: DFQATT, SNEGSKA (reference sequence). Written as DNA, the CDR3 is TGCAGTGCTAGAGACGCGAACAGTGGGAACACTGAAGCTTTCTTT. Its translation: CSARDANSGNTEAFF.

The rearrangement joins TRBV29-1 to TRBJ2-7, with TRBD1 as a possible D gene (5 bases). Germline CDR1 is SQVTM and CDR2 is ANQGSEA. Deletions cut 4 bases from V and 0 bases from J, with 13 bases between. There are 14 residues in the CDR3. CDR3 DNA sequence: TGCAGCGTTGTTGGAGCAGGACACTCCTACGAGCAGTACTTC. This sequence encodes CSVVGAGHSYEQYF.

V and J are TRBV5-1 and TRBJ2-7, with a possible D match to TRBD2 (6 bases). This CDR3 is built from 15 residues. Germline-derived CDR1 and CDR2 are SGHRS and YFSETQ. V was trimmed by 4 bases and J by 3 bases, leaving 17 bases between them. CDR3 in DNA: TGCGCCAGCAGCCCTGTGGGGACTGGGGTCTACGAGCAGTACTTC. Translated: CASSPVGTGVYEQYF.

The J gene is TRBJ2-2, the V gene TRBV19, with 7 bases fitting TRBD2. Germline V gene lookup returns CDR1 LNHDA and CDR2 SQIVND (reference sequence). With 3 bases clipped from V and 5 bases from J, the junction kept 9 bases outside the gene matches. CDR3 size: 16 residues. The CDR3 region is CASSIGWRERTGELFF. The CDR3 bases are TGTGCCAGTAGTATTGGATGGCGGGAGAGGACCGGGGAGCTGTTTTTT.

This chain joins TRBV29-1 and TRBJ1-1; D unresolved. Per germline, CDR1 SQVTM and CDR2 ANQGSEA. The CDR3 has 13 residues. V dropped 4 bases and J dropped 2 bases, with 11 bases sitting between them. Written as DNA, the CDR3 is TGCAGCGTTGTAGGCAGACAAAACACTGAAGCTTTCTTT. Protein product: CSVVGRQNTEAFF. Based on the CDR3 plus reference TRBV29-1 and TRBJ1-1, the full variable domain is SAVISQKPSRDICQRGTSLTIQCQVDSQVTMMFWYRQQPGQSLTLIATANQGSEATYESGFVIDKFPISRPNLTFSTLTVSNMSPEDSSIYLCSVVGRQNTEAFFGQGTRLTVV.

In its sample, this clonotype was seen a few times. CDR3 residues: CASSYWPSGASTDTQYF. As DNA, the CDR3 is TGTGCCAGCAGTTACTGGCCTAGCGGGGCCAGCACAGATACGCAGTATTTT. The chain carries TRBV6-2 or TRBV6-3 and TRBJ2-3, with 9 bases aligning to TRBD2. From germline, CDR1 is MNHEY and CDR2 SVGEGT. The V gene end was trimmed by 1 base and the J gene end by 0 bases; junction bases not matched to a gene: 5. CDR3 length: 17 amino acids.

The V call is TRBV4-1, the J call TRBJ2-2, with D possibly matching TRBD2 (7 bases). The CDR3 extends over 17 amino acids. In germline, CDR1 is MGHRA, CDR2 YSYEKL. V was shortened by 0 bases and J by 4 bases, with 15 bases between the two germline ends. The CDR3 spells CASSQEVGGGVTGELFF. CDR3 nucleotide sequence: TGCGCCAGCAGCCAAGAAGTTGGAGGGGGGGTCACCGGGGAGCTGTTTTTT.

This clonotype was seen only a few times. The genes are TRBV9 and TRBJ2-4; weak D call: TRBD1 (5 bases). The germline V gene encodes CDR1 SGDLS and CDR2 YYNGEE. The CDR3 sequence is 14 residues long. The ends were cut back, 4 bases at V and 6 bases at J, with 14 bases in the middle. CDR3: CASSPQGARNIQYF. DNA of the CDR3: TGTGCCAGCAGCCCGCAAGGGGCGAGAAACATTCAGTACTTC.

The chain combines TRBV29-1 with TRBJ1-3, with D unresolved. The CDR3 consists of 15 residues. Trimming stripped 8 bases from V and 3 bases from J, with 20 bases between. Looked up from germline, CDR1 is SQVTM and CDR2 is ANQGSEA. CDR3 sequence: CSSKGGLGIGNTIYF. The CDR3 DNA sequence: TGCAGCTCGAAGGGTGGGCTGGGGATTGGAAACACCATATATTTT.

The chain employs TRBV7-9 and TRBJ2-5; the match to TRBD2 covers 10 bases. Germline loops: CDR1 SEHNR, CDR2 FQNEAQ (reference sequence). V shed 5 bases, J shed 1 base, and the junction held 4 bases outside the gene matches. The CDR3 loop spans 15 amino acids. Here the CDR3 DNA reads TGTGCCAGCAGCCTACTAGCGGGACTCCAAGAGACCCAGTACTTC. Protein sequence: CASSLLAGLQETQYF.

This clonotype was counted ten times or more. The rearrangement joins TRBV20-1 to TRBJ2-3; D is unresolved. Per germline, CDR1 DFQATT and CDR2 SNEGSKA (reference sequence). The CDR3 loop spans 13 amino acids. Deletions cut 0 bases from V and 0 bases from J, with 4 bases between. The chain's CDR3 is CSARDRSTDTQYF. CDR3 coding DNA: TGCAGTGCTAGAGATCGTAGCACAGATACGCAGTATTTT.

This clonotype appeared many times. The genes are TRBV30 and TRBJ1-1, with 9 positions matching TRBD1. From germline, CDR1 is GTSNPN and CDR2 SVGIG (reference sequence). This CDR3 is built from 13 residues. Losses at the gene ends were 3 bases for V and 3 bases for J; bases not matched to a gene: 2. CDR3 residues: CAWSDRGYTEAFF. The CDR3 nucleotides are TGTGCCTGGAGCGACAGGGGGTACACTGAAGCTTTCTTT.

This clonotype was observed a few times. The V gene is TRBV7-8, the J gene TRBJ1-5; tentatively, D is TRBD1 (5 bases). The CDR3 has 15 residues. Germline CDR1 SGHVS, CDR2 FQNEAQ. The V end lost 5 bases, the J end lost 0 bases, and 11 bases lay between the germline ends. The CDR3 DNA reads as TGTGCCAGCAGCGCCCAGGGCTATAGCAATCAGCCCCAGCATTTT. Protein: CASSAQGYSNQPQHF.

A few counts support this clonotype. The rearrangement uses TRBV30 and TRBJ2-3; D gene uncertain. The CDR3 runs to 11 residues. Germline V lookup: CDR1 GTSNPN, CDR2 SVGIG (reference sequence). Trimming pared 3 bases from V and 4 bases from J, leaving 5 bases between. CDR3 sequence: CAWRLADTQYF. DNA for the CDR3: TGTGCCTGGAGATTGGCAGATACGCAGTATTTT. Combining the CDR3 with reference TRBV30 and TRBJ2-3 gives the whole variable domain SQTIHQWPATLVQPVGSPLSLECTVEGTSNPNLYWYRQAAGRGLQLLFYSVGIGQISSEVPQNLSASRPQDRQFILSSKKLLLSDSGFYLCAWRLADTQYFGPGTRLTVL.

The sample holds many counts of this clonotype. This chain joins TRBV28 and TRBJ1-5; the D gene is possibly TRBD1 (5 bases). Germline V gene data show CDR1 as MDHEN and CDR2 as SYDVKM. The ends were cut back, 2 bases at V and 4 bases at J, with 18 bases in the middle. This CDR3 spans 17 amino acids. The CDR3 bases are TGTGCCAGCAGTTTAGGGTCCGGCGTACGGGGGAATCAGCCCCAGCATTTT. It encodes CASSLGSGVRGNQPQHF.

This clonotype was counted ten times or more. The CDR3 nucleotides read TGTGCCAGCAGCCAATCTAGCGGTCGCACAGATACGCAGTATTTT. This encodes CASSQSSGRTDTQYF. This sequence joins TRBV3-1 and TRBJ2-3, with 7 bases aligning to TRBD2. This CDR3 is 15 amino acids long. V trimming: 2 bases; J trimming: 1 base; junction bases outside the gene matches: 3. CDR1 and CDR2 from the germline V gene are LGHDT and YNNKEL (reference sequence).

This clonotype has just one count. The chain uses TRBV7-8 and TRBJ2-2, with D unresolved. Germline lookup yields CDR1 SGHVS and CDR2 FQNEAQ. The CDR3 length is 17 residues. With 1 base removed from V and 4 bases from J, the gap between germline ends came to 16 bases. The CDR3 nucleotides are TGTGCCAGCAGCTTAGAAGTTGTCGACATGTTCACCGGGGAGCTGTTTTTT. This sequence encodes CASSLEVVDMFTGELFF.

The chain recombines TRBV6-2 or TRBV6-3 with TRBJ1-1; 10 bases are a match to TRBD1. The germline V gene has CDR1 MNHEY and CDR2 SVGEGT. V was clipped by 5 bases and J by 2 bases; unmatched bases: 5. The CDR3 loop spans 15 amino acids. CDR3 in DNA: TGTGCCAGCAGTAGGGGGACAGGGGCTAACACTGAAGCTTTCTTT. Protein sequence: CASSRGTGANTEAFF.

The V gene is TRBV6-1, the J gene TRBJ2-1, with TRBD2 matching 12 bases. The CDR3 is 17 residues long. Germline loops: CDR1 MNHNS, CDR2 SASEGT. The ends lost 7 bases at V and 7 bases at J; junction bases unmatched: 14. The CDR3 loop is CASIPDGGLAGLNEQFF. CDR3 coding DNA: TGTGCCAGCATCCCCGATGGAGGACTAGCGGGATTGAATGAGCAGTTCTTC.

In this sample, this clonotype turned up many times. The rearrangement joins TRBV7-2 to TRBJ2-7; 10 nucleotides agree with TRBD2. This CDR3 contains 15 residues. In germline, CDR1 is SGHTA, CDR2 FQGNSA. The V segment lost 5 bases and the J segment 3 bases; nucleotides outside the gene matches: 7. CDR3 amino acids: CASSTRGLASYEQYF. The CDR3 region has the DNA TGTGCCAGCAGCACACGGGGACTAGCGAGCTACGAGCAGTACTTC.

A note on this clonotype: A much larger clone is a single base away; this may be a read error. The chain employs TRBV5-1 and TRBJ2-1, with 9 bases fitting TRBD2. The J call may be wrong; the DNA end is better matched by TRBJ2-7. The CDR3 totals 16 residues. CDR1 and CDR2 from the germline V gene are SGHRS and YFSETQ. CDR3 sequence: CASSLPGLAGNNEQYF. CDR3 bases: TGCGCCAGCAGCTTGCCCGGGCTAGCGGGAAACAATGAGCAGTACTTC.

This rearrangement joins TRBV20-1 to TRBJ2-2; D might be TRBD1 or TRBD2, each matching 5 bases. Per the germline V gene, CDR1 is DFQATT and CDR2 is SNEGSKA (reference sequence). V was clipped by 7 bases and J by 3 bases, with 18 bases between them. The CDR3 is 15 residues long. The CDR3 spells CSVPPGDPYTGELFF. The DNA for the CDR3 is TGCAGTGTTCCGCCCGGGGACCCGTACACCGGGGAGCTGTTTTTT.

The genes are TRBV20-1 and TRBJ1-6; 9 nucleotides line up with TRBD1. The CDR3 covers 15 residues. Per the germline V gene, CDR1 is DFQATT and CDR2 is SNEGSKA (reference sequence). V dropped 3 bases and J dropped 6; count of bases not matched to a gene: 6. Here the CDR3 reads CSARGGQGLNSPLHF. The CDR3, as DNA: TGCAGTGCTAGGGGGGGACAGGGTCTTAATTCACCCCTCCACTTT.